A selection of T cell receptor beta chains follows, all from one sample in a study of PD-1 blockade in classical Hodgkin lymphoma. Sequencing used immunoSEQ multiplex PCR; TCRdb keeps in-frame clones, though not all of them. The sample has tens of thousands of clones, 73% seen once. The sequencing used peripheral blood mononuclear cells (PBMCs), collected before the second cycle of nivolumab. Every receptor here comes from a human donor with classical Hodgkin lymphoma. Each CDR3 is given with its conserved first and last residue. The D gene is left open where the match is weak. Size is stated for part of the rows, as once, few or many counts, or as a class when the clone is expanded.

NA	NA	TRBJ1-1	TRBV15	CATSRDGRGTEAFF	TGTGCCACCAGCAGAGATGGGAGGGGCACTGAAGCTTTCTTT
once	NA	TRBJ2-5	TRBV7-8	CASSSLENVMVQETQYF	TGTGCCAGCAGCTCGCTAGAGAATGTAATGGTCCAAGAGACCCAGTACTTC
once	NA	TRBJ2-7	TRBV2	CARGVGGGGEQYF	TGTGCCAGAGGGGTGGGAGGGGGTGGCGAGCAGTACTTC
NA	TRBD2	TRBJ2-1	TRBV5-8	CASLAGPSYNEQFF	TGTGCCAGCTTAGCGGGACCCTCCTACAATGAGCAGTTCTTC
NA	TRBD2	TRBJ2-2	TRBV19	CASIPQWYQGLNTGELFF	TGTGCCAGTATCCCCCAGTGGTACCAGGGACTAAACACCGGGGAGCTGTTTTTT
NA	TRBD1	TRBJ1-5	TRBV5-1	CASSPGQGVYQPQHF	TGCGCCAGCAGCCCAGGACAGGGGGTGTATCAGCCCCAGCATTTT
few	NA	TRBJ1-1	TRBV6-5	CASKSRGNTEAFF	TGTGCCAGCAAATCAAGGGGGAACACTGAAGCTTTCTTT
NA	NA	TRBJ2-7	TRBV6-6	CASKDNYEQYF	TGTGCCAGCAAAGACAACTACGAGCAGTACTTC
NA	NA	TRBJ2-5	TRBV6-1	CASRVVRIYQETQYF	TGTGCCAGCCGGGTCGTTCGGATCTACCAAGAGACCCAGTACTTC
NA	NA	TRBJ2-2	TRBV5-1	CASSPHRERTGELFF	TGCGCCAGCAGCCCGCACAGGGAACGCACCGGGGAGCTGTTTTTT
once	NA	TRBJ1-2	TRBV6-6	CASRITMGEANYGYTF	TGTGCCAGCAGGATTACTATGGGGGAGGCTAACTATGGCTACACCTTC
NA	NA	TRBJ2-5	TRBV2	CASSGVPQETQYF	TGTGCCAGCAGTGGGGTGCCTCAAGAGACCCAGTACTTC
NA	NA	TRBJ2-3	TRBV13	CASTLRGTSFSPDTQYF	TGTGCCAGCACCCTACGTGGGACCTCCTTTTCCCCAGATACGCAGTATTTT
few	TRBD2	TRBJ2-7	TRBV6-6	CASSYSSGREEQYF	TGTGCCAGCAGTTACTCTAGCGGGAGGGAAGAGCAGTACTTC
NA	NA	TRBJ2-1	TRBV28	CASSFRRPGSYNEQFF	TGTGCCAGCAGTTTCAGGAGACCAGGATCCTACAATGAGCAGTTCTTC
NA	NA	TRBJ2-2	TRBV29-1	CSVEGGDTGELFF	TGCAGCGTTGAAGGAGGTGACACCGGGGAGCTGTTTTTT
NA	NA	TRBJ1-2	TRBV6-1	CASSEKWSGARGYTF	TGTGCCAGCAGTGAAAAGTGGTCAGGCGCCCGGGGCTACACCTTC
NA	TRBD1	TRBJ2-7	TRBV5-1	CASSYRDRGHEQYF	TGCGCCAGCAGCTACCGGGACAGGGGCCACGAGCAGTACTTC
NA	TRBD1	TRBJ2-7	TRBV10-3	CAISERGGGGQGSYEQYF	TGTGCCATCAGTGAGCGAGGGGGTGGGGGACAGGGCTCCTACGAGCAGTACTTC
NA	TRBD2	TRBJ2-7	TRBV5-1	CASSLTFESGRAYEQYF	TGCGCCAGCAGCTTGACTTTTGAGAGCGGGAGGGCCTACGAGCAGTACTTC
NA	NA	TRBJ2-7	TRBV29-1	CSVQGHSYYEQYF	TGCAGCGTTCAGGGACACTCCTACTACGAGCAGTACTTC
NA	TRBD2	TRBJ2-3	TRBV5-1	CASSPRGSGSTDTQYF	TGCGCCAGCAGCCCCCGGGGTAGCGGGAGTACAGATACGCAGTATTTT
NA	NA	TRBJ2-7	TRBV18	CASSRVGDYEQYF	TGTGCCAGCTCACGGGTGGGGGACTACGAGCAGTACTTC
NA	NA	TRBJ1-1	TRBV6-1	CASREGGRTEAFF	TGTGCCAGCAGGGAGGGGGGTCGGACTGAAGCTTTCTTT
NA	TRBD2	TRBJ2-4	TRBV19	CASSISTSGKNIQYF	TGTGCCAGTAGTATATCGACTAGCGGCAAAAACATTCAGTACTTC
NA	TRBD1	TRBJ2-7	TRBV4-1	CASSPRTGQSSYEQYF	TGCGCCAGCAGCCCCCGTACGGGACAGAGCTCCTACGAGCAGTACTTC
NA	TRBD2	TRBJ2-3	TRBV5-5	CASSGGTSGRTDTQYF	TGTGCCAGCAGCGGGGGGACTAGCGGTCGCACAGATACGCAGTATTTT
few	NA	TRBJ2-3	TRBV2	CASSPPGFLRDTQYF	TGTGCCAGCAGCCCCCCGGGTTTCTTACGGGATACGCAGTATTTT
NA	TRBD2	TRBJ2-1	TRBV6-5	CASRHQGSGSREQFF	TGTGCCAGCAGGCACCAGGGGAGCGGGAGCAGGGAGCAGTTCTTC
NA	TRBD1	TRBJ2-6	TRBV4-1	CASSQEGQGGSGANVLTF	TGCGCCAGCAGCCAAGAAGGACAGGGAGGCTCTGGGGCCAACGTCCTGACTTTC
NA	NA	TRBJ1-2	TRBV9	CASSVGVYGYTF	TGTGCCAGCAGCGTTGGAGTGTATGGCTACACCTTC
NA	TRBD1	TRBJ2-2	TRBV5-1	CASSLGTGGNTGELFF	TGCGCCAGCAGCTTGGGGACAGGGGGTAACACCGGGGAGCTGTTTTTT
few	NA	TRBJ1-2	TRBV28	CASSRGRDYTF	TGTGCCAGCAGTAGGGGGAGAGACTACACCTTC
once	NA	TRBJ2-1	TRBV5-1	CASSLNSQSRNEQFF	TGCGCCAGCAGCTTGAACAGTCAGAGCCGCAATGAGCAGTTCTTC
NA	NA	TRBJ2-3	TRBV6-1	CASSEAVGGPDTQYF	TGTGCCAGCAGTGAAGCAGTAGGTGGACCAGATACGCAGTATTTT
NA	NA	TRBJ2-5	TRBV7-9	CASSLAAGMQETQYF	TGTGCCAGCAGCTTAGCGGCGGGGATGCAAGAGACCCAGTACTTC
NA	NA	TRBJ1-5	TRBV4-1	CASSPTLVVGGSQPQHF	TGCGCCAGCAGCCCGACCTTGGTTGTGGGCGGATCTCAGCCCCAGCATTTT
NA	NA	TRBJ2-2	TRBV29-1	CSAAEAGNTGELFF	TGCAGCGCTGCCGAAGCGGGTAACACCGGGGAGCTGTTTTTT
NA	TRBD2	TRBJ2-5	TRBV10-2	CASTRGTSGSGETQYF	TGCGCCAGCACCAGAGGGACTAGCGGGAGTGGGGAGACCCAGTACTTC
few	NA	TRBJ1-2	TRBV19	CASSILQVSYGYTF	TGTGCCAGTAGTATTCTCCAGGTATCCTATGGCTACACCTTC
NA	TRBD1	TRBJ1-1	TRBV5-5	CASSFFGQGDEAFF	TGTGCCAGCAGCTTCTTTGGACAGGGGGATGAAGCTTTCTTT
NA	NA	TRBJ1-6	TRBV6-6	CASSYSVGSYNSPLHF	TGTGCCAGCAGTTACTCAGTCGGCAGTTATAATTCACCCCTCCACTTT
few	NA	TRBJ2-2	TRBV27	CASSHTGELFF	TGTGCCAGCAGTCACACCGGGGAGCTGTTTTTT
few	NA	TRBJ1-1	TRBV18	CASSLNRANTEAFF	TGTGCCAGCTCACTAAACAGGGCGAACACTGAAGCTTTCTTT
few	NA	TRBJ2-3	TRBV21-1	CASSSPVGTSEIDTQYF	TGTGCCAGCAGCTCTCCCGTAGGGACTAGTGAAATAGATACGCAGTATTTT
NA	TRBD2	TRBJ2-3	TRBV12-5	CASGPTGRASTDTQYF	TGTGCTAGTGGTCCGACGGGGAGGGCTAGCACAGATACGCAGTATTTT
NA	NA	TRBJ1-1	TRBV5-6	CASSSSWGNTEAFF	TGTGCCAGCAGCTCAAGTTGGGGAAACACTGAAGCTTTCTTT
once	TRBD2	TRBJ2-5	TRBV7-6	CASSFSGTQETQYF	TGTGCCAGCAGCTTTAGCGGGACCCAAGAGACCCAGTACTTC
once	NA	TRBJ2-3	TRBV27	CASKYRDTDTQYF	TGTGCCAGCAAATACAGGGACACAGATACGCAGTATTTT
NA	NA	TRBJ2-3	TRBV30	CAWRSGISTDTQYF	TGTGCCTGGAGGTCAGGGATTAGCACAGATACGCAGTATTTT
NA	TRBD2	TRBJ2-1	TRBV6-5	CASRRLAEYNEQFF	TGTGCCAGCCGGAGGCTAGCGGAGTACAATGAGCAGTTCTTC
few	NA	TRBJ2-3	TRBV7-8	CASSLVGSPDTQYF	TGTGCCAGCAGCTTAGTGGGTAGCCCAGATACGCAGTATTTT
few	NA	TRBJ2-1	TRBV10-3	CAISLAGHYNEQFF	TGTGCCATCAGTTTGGCGGGACACTACAATGAGCAGTTCTTC
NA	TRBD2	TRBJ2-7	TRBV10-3	CAISDHTSGSSYEQYF	TGTGCCATCAGTGACCATACTAGCGGGAGCTCCTACGAGCAGTACTTC
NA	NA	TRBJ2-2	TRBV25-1	CASSEIQTLNTGELFF	TGTGCCAGCAGTGAGATCCAAACCTTGAACACCGGGGAGCTGTTTTTT